The next 29 T cell receptor beta chains were all read from a single sample in a study of cytomegalovirus exposure and HLA in healthy donors. In the PCR, 60 Vbeta and 13 Jbeta primers were used. The method was immunoSEQ multiplex PCR; TCRdb's version includes in-frame clones alone and lacks a portion of them. This sample yields about 130,000 clones, of which 75% to 85% are seen a single time; roughly 4% belongs to the top ten. Sequenced input: PBMCs. The receptors come from a man in his forties in good health and CMV-seronegative.

The rearrangement joins TRBV18 to TRBJ1-6; D may be TRBD1 (6 bases). The CDR3 consists of 13 residues. V was shortened by 3 bases and J by 11 bases, with 11 bases between the two germline ends. CDR1 is KGHSH, CDR2 LQKENI, per germline. Here the CDR3 DNA reads TGTGCCAGCTCACCTAGCAGGGACACACCCCTCCACTTT. Its translation: CASSPSRDTPLHF.

This chain connects TRBV9 to TRBJ2-1, with 7 bases fitting TRBD2. Germline CDR1 and CDR2: SGDLS and YYNGEE. The CDR3 totals 15 residues. Trimming removed 3 bases from V and 2 bases from J; junction bases left unmatched: 5. CDR3 sequence (DNA): TGTGCCAGCAGCGCGCAGGGAGGGGCCTACAATGAGCAGTTCTTC. Residues: CASSAQGGAYNEQFF.

The chain has TRBV7-2 and TRBJ1-2; 9 nucleotides match TRBD1. CDR3 length: 15 amino acids. Unmatched junction bases numbered 4, after V lost 1 base and J lost 4 bases. Germline V gives CDR1 SGHTA, CDR2 FQGNSA. CDR3 bases: TGTGCCAGCAGCTTAGAAGGGACAGGGATCTATGGCTACACCTTC. Amino acid sequence: CASSLEGTGIYGYTF.

The CDR3: CASSLAGGIKTQYF. CDR3 DNA sequence: TGTGCCAGCAGCTTAGCGGGAGGGATTAAGACCCAGTACTTC. This chain joins TRBV7-6 and TRBJ2-5, with 7 positions matching TRBD2. This CDR3 comprises 14 residues. The germline V gene has CDR1 SGHVS and CDR2 FNYEAQ. The V gene end was trimmed by 0 bases and the J gene end by 6 bases; junction bases not matched to a gene: 4. The variable domain in full, with the rest retrieved from reference TRBV7-6 and TRBJ2-5, is GAGVSQSPRYKVTKRGQDVALRCDPISGHVSLYWYRQALGQGPEFLTYFNYEAQQDKSGLPNDRFSAERPEGSISTLTIQRTEQRDSAMYRCASSLAGGIKTQYFGPGTRLLVL.

This clone was seen more than once but under ten times. The rearrangement uses TRBV7-3 and TRBJ1-5; 8 bases fit TRBD1. This CDR3 has 14 residues. CDR1 and CDR2 (germline): SGHTA, FQGTGA. Germline trimming cut 3 bases from V and 7 bases from J; bases unmatched to any gene: 5. This chain's CDR3 is CASSFGTGNQPQHF. Written as DNA, the CDR3 is TGTGCCAGCAGCTTCGGGACAGGTAACCAGCCCCAGCATTTT.

CDR3 nucleotide sequence: TGTGCCAGCAGCTTGGAACAGGCCCTCTACGAGCAGTACTTC. Translating it yields CASSLEQALYEQYF. The J gene is TRBJ2-7, the V gene TRBV11-1; tentatively, D is TRBD1 (5 bases). Trimming cost V 3 bases and J 3 bases, with 12 bases left between them. The CDR3 is made up of 14 amino acids. Germline V gene sequence: CDR1 SGHAT, CDR2 FQDESV (reference sequence). Full variable domain (missing parts from reference TRBV11-1 and TRBJ2-7): EAEVAQSPRYKITEKSQAVAFWCDPISGHATLYWYRQILGQGPELLVQFQDESVVDDSQLPKDRFSAERLKGVDSTLKIQPAELGDSAMYLCASSLEQALYEQYFGPGTRLTVT.

The rearrangement joins TRBV9 to TRBJ2-7; TRBD1 aligns across 7 bases. Trimming cost V 8 bases and J 1 base; bases outside gene matches: 9. Per germline, CDR1 SGDLS and CDR2 YYNGEE. CDR3 length: 14 amino acids. CDR3 nucleotides: TGTGCCAGTTCAGTTACAGGGGTTTCCTACGAGCAGTACTTC. Protein sequence: CASSVTGVSYEQYF.

V is TRBV28 and J is TRBJ1-5; TRBD1 matches at 7 bases. Germline V gene sequence: CDR1 MDHEN, CDR2 SYDVKM. With 8 bases clipped from V and 5 bases from J, the junction kept 9 bases outside the gene matches. This CDR3 is built from 14 residues. The CDR3 is CASRQDREDQPQHF. For the CDR3, the DNA is TGTGCCAGCCGACAAGACAGGGAAGATCAGCCCCAGCATTTT.

This clone has more than one count but fewer than ten. The chain joins TRBV25-1 to TRBJ2-3, with D perhaps TRBD2 (5 bases). The CDR3 covers 15 residues. Trimming took 3 bases from V and 2 from J, leaving 12 bases between them. Germline V CDR1 and CDR2: MGHDK, SYGVNS. In DNA form, the CDR3 reads TGTGCCAGCAGTGAGTTCGACGGGGACACAGATACGCAGTATTTT. It translates to CASSEFDGDTDTQYF.

V and J are TRBV27 and TRBJ2-5; 10 bases align to TRBD1. The J call is uncertain, as TRBJ2-7 better fits the DNA end. In germline, CDR1 is MNHEY, CDR2 SMNVEV (reference sequence). The CDR3 is 15 residues long. CDR3 amino acids: CASSLSGTGVYEQYF. The CDR3 coding sequence is TGTGCCAGCAGTTTATCGGGGACAGGGGTCTACGAGCAGTACTTC.

The chain combines TRBV5-6 with TRBJ1-2; 9 positions match TRBD1. The CDR3 consists of 14 residues. Germline CDR1 and CDR2: SGHDT and YYEEEE. The V gene end was trimmed by 6 bases and the J gene end by 7 bases; junction bases not matched to a gene: 10. The CDR3 protein is CASNPGQGVRGYTF. Here the CDR3 DNA reads TGTGCCAGCAATCCGGGACAGGGAGTACGTGGCTACACCTTC.

This chain uses TRBV30 with TRBJ2-5, with unresolved D. V shed 2 bases and J shed 7 bases, with 14 bases lying between them. Germline lookup yields CDR1 GTSNPN and CDR2 SVGIG (reference sequence). CDR3 length: 13 residues. This CDR3 reads CAWSTARVSTQYF. CDR3 coding DNA: TGTGCCTGGAGTACCGCTAGAGTTTCGACCCAGTACTTC.

This chain connects TRBV9 to TRBJ2-3; the match to TRBD1 covers 7 bases. The germline CDR1 and CDR2 sequences are SGDLS and YYNGEE. The CDR3 loop spans 14 amino acids. J gave up 2 bases and V 4 bases, and 4 bases lay outside the gene matches. CDR3 loop: CASSRQGNTDTQYF. CDR3 DNA sequence: TGTGCCAGCAGCCGACAGGGAAACACAGATACGCAGTATTTT.

This rearrangement joins TRBV19 to TRBJ1-2; 7 positions agree with TRBD1. Trimming at V came to 4 bases and at J to 8 bases, leaving 7 bases not matched to a gene. CDR1 is LNHDA and CDR2 is SQIVND in the germline V gene (reference sequence). This CDR3 has 13 amino acids. The CDR3 DNA reads as TGTGCCAGTAGTAAGGGGGCTCTGGGGGGCTACACCTTC. Amino acid sequence: CASSKGALGGYTF.

The count of this clone is one. V and J are TRBV2 and TRBJ1-2; D perhaps matches TRBD1 (5 bases). The germline V and J ends were trimmed by 6 bases and 2 bases, with 16 bases remaining between them. CDR3 length equals 15 residues. Germline assignment: CDR1 SNHLY and CDR2 FYNNEI. The DNA of the CDR3 is TGTGCCAGCAGGGAAAGGGGAGGCGAGAACTATGGCTACACCTTC. Translation gives CASRERGGENYGYTF.

The chain carries TRBV28 and TRBJ1-4, with a tentative D call TRBD1 (5 bases). V lost 3 bases and J 4 bases, leaving 15 bases between the germline ends. Per germline, CDR1 MDHEN and CDR2 SYDVKM. CDR3 size: 16 residues. CDR3 loop: CASSLGGGFGNEKLFF. CDR3 DNA sequence: TGTGCCAGCAGTTTGGGGGGGGGTTTCGGTAATGAAAAACTGTTTTTT.

The chain joins TRBV28 to TRBJ2-2, with D perhaps TRBD1 (6 bases). The CDR3 is 13 residues long. Germline V gene lookup returns CDR1 MDHEN and CDR2 SYDVKM. Deletions cut 5 bases from V and 7 bases from J, with 11 bases between. CDR3 loop: CASSLQGRGELFF. In nucleotides, the CDR3 is TGTGCCAGCAGTCTACAGGGCCGCGGGGAGCTGTTTTTT.

This clone was seen only a few times. In nucleotides, the CDR3 is TGTGCCAGCAGCTTACAGGGGAGGGACACCGGGGAGCTGTTTTTT. Translation gives CASSLQGRDTGELFF. V is TRBV7-6 and J is TRBJ2-2, with D maybe TRBD2 (7 bases). Trimming cost V 2 bases and J 3 bases, with 10 bases left between them. Germline CDR1 and CDR2: SGHVS and FNYEAQ. The CDR3 is 15 residues long.

This clone was observed a handful of times. Relative to the germline gene, one junction end is altered; a read error may explain this. V and J are TRBV2 and TRBJ2-7; TRBD2 is a possible D gene (6 bases). The germline V gene has CDR1 SNHLY and CDR2 FYNNEI. The CDR3 is 14 amino acids. DNA of the CDR3: TGTGCCGGCAGCCAGGAGGGAGGTTGGGACGAGCAGTACTTC. Translated, it gives CAGSQEGGWDEQYF.

This chain links TRBV2 with TRBJ2-5; possible D gene TRBD2, 5 bases. Per the germline V gene, CDR1 is SNHLY and CDR2 is FYNNEI. Trimming removed 6 bases from V and 1 base from J, with 9 bases in between. The CDR3 has 13 residues. CDR3 protein: CASRTGIQETQYF. CDR3 nucleotides: TGTGCCAGCAGAACCGGGATCCAAGAGACCCAGTACTTC.

The V and J genes are TRBV11-2 and TRBJ1-2, with TRBD1 identical over 8 bases. Germline assignment: CDR1 SGHAT and CDR2 FQNNGV. The CDR3 covers 15 residues. V dropped 0 bases and J dropped 8; count of bases not matched to a gene: 8. The CDR3 bases are TGTGCCAGCAGCTTAGATATCCGGGACAGGAGGGGCTACACCTTC. Protein product: CASSLDIRDRRGYTF.

The CDR3 bases are TGTGCCAGCAGCACCTGGACAGGGGGCAATCAGCCCCAGCATTTT. Protein product: CASSTWTGGNQPQHF. V usage is TRBV6-1 and J usage is TRBJ1-5; 9 bases map to TRBD1. Germline V gene sequence: CDR1 MNHNS, CDR2 SASEGT. The length of the CDR3 is 15 residues. The V segment lost 6 bases and the J segment 2 bases; nucleotides outside the gene matches: 5.

This chain uses TRBV27 with TRBJ1-1; TRBD1 might be the D (6 bases). The CDR3 length is 14 residues. Trimming took 6 bases from V and 4 from J, leaving 15 bases between them. Germline lookup yields CDR1 MNHEY and CDR2 SMNVEV (reference sequence). The CDR3 sequence: CASRLDSPRTEAFF. The CDR3 nucleotides read TGTGCCAGCAGACTGGACAGCCCTCGCACTGAAGCTTTCTTT.

The J gene is TRBJ1-2, the V gene TRBV2; TRBD1 matches at 7 bases. V lost 0 bases, J lost 13 bases, and 14 bases stayed unmatched. The CDR3 is made up of 15 amino acids. Germline V lookup: CDR1 SNHLY, CDR2 FYNNEI. CDR3 DNA: TGTGCCAGCAGTGAAGCGAGGACAGGCCACCAGGATTGCACCTTC. It is translated as CASSEARTGHQDCTF.

The rearrangement uses TRBV9 and TRBJ2-3; D is unclear. The CDR3 consists of 15 residues. Trimming stripped 0 bases from V and 4 bases from J, with 12 bases between. The V gene's germline CDR1 is SGDLS and CDR2 YYNGEE. CDR3 coding DNA: TGTGCCAGCAGCGTAGGGCCAACACCCGCAGATACGCAGTATTTT. Encoded protein: CASSVGPTPADTQYF.

The CDR3 sequence: CASSLRTGLDTQYF. In DNA, the CDR3 is TGCGCCAGCAGCTTACGGACAGGTTTGGATACGCAGTATTTT. The chain employs TRBV4-1 and TRBJ2-3, with 7 nucleotides matching TRBD1. The CDR3 loop spans 14 amino acids. The germline V gene has CDR1 MGHRA and CDR2 YSYEKL. With 5 bases clipped from V and 6 bases from J, the junction kept 8 bases outside the gene matches.

The CDR3 protein is CASSIEAGGGWETQYF. Written as DNA, the CDR3 is TGTGCCAGTAGTATAGAGGCAGGGGGCGGGTGGGAGACCCAGTACTTC. The chain joins TRBV19 to TRBJ2-5; 8 nucleotides agree with TRBD1. With V trimmed by 0 bases and J by 5 bases, 8 bases remained unmatched. Germline CDR1 reads LNHDA; CDR2 reads SQIVND (reference sequence). The CDR3 extends over 16 amino acids.

The rearrangement uses TRBV28 and TRBJ1-3, with 7 bases fitting TRBD1. This CDR3 is built from 15 residues. V was clipped by 6 bases and J by 4 bases; unmatched bases: 9. Germline V gene lookup returns CDR1 MDHEN and CDR2 SYDVKM. The CDR3 region is CASRTDGTAGNTIYF. CDR3 nucleotides: TGTGCCAGCAGGACTGATGGGACAGCAGGAAACACCATATATTTT.

This rearrangement joins TRBV9 to TRBJ2-4, with D possibly matching TRBD1 (6 bases). CDR1 SGDLS and CDR2 YYNGEE come from the germline V gene. This CDR3 is built from 16 residues. V lost 3 bases and J 6 bases, leaving 19 bases between the germline ends. The CDR3 is CASSGSGPQGLNIQYF. The CDR3 coding sequence is TGTGCCAGCAGCGGGTCTGGACCACAGGGTTTAAACATTCAGTACTTC.